This TCR beta chain was recorded in a study of monozygotic twins with inflammatory bowel disease. General study points: The co-twins with IBD showed lower TCRbeta diversity (inverse Simpson) than their healthy siblings. IBD patients share fewer clonotypes with other people than healthy twins do, especially with disease activity.

Per the germline V gene, CDR1 is LNHNV and CDR2 is YYDKDF (reference sequence). This CDR3 has 14 residues. Remarks on this clonotype: The antigen remains undetermined.

Using the 5' RACE reads, TCRdb records one entry per CDR3 protein without DNA. This sample's table has 150,000 to 200,000 distinct CDR3 sequences. Investigators extracted total RNA from whole blood and did not sort T cells. The chain has TRBV15 and TRBJ2-1; TCRdb reports TRBD1, a call that lacks DNA to check it against. The sequence came from a human donor with ulcerative colitis or Crohn's disease, or a healthy co-twin of an affected twin (not recorded which). The sequencing input was blood. The CDR3 is CATSRSLKGNEQFF.